Given below is one T cell receptor (beta chain) in context. Its specificity is unknown. This sample is drawn from a study of T cells in Graves' hyperthyroidism and ophthalmopathy. Broader study findings: Blood also carried most thyroid clonotypes expanded above 0.001.

The CDR3 regions of TCR beta were amplified from RNA transcripts. TCR CDR3 regions were first amplified by RT-PCR with HTBI primers. TCRdb used MiXCR to reprocess the multiplex PCR reads, holding one entry per CDR3 protein. The top ten hold 3.7% of the sample, which has approximately 380,000 distinct CDR3 sequences, 19% seen once. The CDR3 is made up of 14 amino acids. Deletions cut 2 bases from V and 5 bases from J, with 12 bases between. Germline V lookup: CDR1 MNHEY, CDR2 SVGAGI. The study based diagnoses on clinical symptoms, serum thyroxine and TRAb, thyroid ultrasound and orbital computed tomography.

Specimen: blood. The chain couples TRBV6-5 to TRBJ2-5; D is perhaps TRBD1 or TRBD2 (6 bases each). The source of this sequence is a woman younger than 30 with Graves' hyperthyroidism. Here the CDR3 reads CASSYRGRWETQYF. The CDR3 coding sequence is TGTGCCAGCAGTTACCGGGGGCGGTGGGAGACCCAGTACTTC.